Shown below are 12 T cell receptor beta chains from a single sample sequenced in a study of Tregs in tolerant kidney transplant recipients. Clones were sequenced by immunoSEQ multiplex PCR, and TCRdb holds only the in-frame ones, with some missing. The table has some 80,000 clones, around 98% seen once. This specimen was CD4+ T cells from blood, taken before the transplant. All receptors come from a human donor who received a combined kidney and bone marrow transplant.

Here the CDR3 reads CASSLGATGFEQFF. The CDR3 DNA follows: TGTGCCAGCAGCTTAGGTGCAACAGGGTTTGAGCAGTTCTTC. This sequence joins TRBV7-8 and TRBJ2-1, with D possibly matching TRBD1 (6 bases). Looked up from germline, CDR1 is SGHVS and CDR2 is FQNEAQ. The length of the CDR3 is 14 residues. V was clipped by 1 base and J by 9 bases, with 13 bases between them.

This sequence joins TRBV25-1 and TRBJ1-1, with 7 bases identical to TRBD1. J lost 4 bases, V lost 6 bases, and 11 bases had no gene match. The CDR3 covers 15 residues. Germline V CDR1 and CDR2: MGHDK, SYGVNS. The DNA for the CDR3 is TGTGCCAGCAGACGGACGGAGCAGGGGGGCACTGAAGCTTTCTTT. Translated, it gives CASRRTEQGGTEAFF.

The chain recombines TRBV4-3 with TRBJ1-4; unclear D gene. Germline loops: CDR1 LGHNA, CDR2 YSLEER. The CDR3 has 15 amino acids. V lost 1 base and J lost 0, with 6 bases in between. The CDR3, as DNA: TGCGCCAGCAGCCAAGTAATAGCAACTAATGAAAAACTGTTTTTT. This encodes CASSQVIATNEKLFF.

The CDR3: CASSLASGRAADTQYF. In DNA form, the CDR3 reads TGCGCCAGCAGCTTGGCCAGCGGGAGGGCTGCAGATACGCAGTATTTT. The J gene is TRBJ2-3, the V gene TRBV5-1; 10 nucleotides align to TRBD2. Trimming removed 0 bases from V and 4 bases from J; junction bases left unmatched: 5. Per germline, CDR1 SGHRS and CDR2 YFSETQ. There are 16 residues in the CDR3.

This sequence joins TRBV5-1 and TRBJ1-2; 10 bases agree with TRBD1. CDR1 SGHRS and CDR2 YFSETQ come from the germline V gene. This CDR3 spans 19 amino acids. Trimming removed 2 bases from V and 4 bases from J; junction bases left unmatched: 17. The CDR3 DNA follows: TGCGCCAGCAGCTTTGAACCTCGGGACAGGGGCCCTAACATCTATGGCTACACCTTC. It is translated as CASSFEPRDRGPNIYGYTF.

This clone came up once. The chain carries TRBV4-2 and TRBJ2-4; weak D call: TRBD2 (6 bases). The CDR3 has 16 amino acids. The germline V gene has CDR1 LGHNA and CDR2 YNFKEQ. V lost 0 bases, J lost 2 bases, and 11 bases lay in between. CDR3 amino acids: CASSQDGGISKNIQYF. DNA of the CDR3: TGTGCCAGCAGCCAAGATGGAGGGATTTCCAAAAACATTCAGTACTTC.

The rearrangement joins TRBV7-9 to TRBJ1-4; possible D gene TRBD1, 5 bases. Germline loops: CDR1 SEHNR, CDR2 FQNEAQ (reference sequence). The CDR3 has 15 amino acids. V lost 3 bases and J lost 6, with 14 bases in between. The CDR3 DNA reads TGTGCCAGCAGCTTGGGGTTGGGGGGTCATGAAAAACTGTTTTTT. This sequence encodes CASSLGLGGHEKLFF.

In nucleotides, the CDR3 is TGCAGCGTTGGGAGAGGGAGTGGGTTCGGTAACTATGGCTACACCTTC. Protein: CSVGRGSGFGNYGYTF. The rearrangement joins TRBV29-1 to TRBJ1-2; D uncertain. Trimming cost V 4 bases and J 1 base, with 19 bases left between them. The germline V gene has CDR1 SQVTM and CDR2 ANQGSEA. CDR3 length: 16 residues.

V gene TRBV18 combines with J gene TRBJ1-5; D is unresolved. From germline, CDR1 is KGHSH and CDR2 LQKENI. This CDR3 comprises 14 residues. V lost 3 bases, J lost 0 bases, and 6 bases lay in between. Written as DNA, the CDR3 is TGTGCCAGCTCACCGGGCTATAGCAATCAGCCCCAGCATTTT. It is translated as CASSPGYSNQPQHF.

The chain combines TRBV30 with TRBJ1-2, with 9 bases identical to TRBD1. V lost 2 bases and J lost 6; bases outside the gene matches: 4. CDR3 length: 13 amino acids. Germline V gives CDR1 GTSNPN, CDR2 SVGIG (reference sequence). CDR3 residues: CAWSPQGAHGYTF. CDR3 DNA sequence: TGTGCCTGGAGTCCACAGGGGGCGCATGGCTACACCTTC.

The chain employs TRBV5-6 and TRBJ1-4; D gene unclear. The CDR3 spans 14 residues. V was trimmed by 5 bases and J by 6 bases, leaving 14 bases between them. Germline V gene sequence: CDR1 SGHDT, CDR2 YYEEEE. CDR3 sequence reads: CASRRLLTDEKLFF. The DNA of the CDR3 is TGTGCCAGCAGACGCCTTCTAACAGATGAAAAACTGTTTTTT.

The chain couples TRBV7-2 to TRBJ2-7; D gene unclear. Between the trimmed V and J ends, which lost 2 bases and 2 bases, there was a span of 10 bases. CDR3 length: 14 residues. Germline lookup yields CDR1 SGHTA and CDR2 FQGNSA. DNA of the CDR3: TGTGCCAGCAGCTTAACCCACACAGCCTACGAGCAGTACTTC. This gives the protein CASSLTHTAYEQYF.